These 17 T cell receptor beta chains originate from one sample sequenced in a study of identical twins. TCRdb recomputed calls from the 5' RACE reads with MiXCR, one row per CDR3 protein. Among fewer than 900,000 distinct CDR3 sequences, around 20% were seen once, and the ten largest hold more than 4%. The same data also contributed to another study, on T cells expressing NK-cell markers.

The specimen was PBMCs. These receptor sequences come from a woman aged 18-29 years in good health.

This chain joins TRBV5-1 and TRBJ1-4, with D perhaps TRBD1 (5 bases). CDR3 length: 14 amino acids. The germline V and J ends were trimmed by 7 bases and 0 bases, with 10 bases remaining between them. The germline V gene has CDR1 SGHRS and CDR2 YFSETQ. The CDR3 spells CASRWGATNEKLFF. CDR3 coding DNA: TGCGCCAGCCGCTGGGGGGCAACTAATGAAAAACTGTTTTTT.

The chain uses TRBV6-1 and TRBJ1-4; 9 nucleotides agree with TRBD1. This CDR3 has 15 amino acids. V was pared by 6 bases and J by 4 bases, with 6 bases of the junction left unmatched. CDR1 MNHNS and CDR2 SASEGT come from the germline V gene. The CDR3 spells CASSSWGQGNEKLFF. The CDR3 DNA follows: TGTGCCAGCAGCTCGTGGGGACAGGGTAATGAAAAACTGTTTTTT.

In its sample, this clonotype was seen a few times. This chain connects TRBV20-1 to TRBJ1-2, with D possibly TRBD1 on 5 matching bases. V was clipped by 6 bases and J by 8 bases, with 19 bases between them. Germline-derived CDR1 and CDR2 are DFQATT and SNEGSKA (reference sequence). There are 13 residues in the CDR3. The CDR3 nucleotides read TGCAGTGCCGCGGGGGGTTCTTCGACAGGCTACACCTTC. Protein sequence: CSAAGGSSTGYTF.

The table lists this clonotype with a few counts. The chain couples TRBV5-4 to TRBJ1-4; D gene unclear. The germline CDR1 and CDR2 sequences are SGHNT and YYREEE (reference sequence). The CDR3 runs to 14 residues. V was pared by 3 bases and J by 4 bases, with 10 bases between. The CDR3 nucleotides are TGTGCCAGCAGCTCGGACCGGTTTAATGAAAAACTGTTTTTT. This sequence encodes CASSSDRFNEKLFF.

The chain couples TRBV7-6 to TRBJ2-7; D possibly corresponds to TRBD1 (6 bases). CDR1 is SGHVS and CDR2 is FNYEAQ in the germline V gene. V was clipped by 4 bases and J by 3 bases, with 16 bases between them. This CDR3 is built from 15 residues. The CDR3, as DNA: TGTGCCAGCAGCTCCGAGGCGCAAGGGGGCTACGAGCAGTACTTC. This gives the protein CASSSEAQGGYEQYF.

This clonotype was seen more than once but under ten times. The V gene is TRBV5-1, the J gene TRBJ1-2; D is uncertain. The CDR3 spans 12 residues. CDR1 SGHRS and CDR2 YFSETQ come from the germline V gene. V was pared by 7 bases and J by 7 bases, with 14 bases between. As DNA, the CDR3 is TGCGCCAGCGACTTCTACGGAGGTGGCTACACCTTC. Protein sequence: CASDFYGGGYTF. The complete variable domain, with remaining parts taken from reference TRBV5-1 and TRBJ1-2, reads KAGVTQTPRYLIKTRGQQVTLSCSPISGHRSVSWYQQTPGQGLQFLFEYFSETQRNKGNFPGRFSGRQFSNSRSEMNVSTLELGDSALYLCASDFYGGGYTFGSGTRLTVV.

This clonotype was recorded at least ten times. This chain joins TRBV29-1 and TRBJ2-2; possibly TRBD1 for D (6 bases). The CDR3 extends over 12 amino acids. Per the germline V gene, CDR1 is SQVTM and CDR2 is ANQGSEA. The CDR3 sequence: CGGGWNTGELFF. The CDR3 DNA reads TGCGGGGGCGGGTGGAACACCGGGGAGCTGTTTTTT.

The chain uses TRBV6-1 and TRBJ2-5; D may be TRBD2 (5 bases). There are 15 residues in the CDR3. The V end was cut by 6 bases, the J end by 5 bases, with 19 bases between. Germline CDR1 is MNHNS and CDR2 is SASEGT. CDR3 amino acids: CASSLRTGVRETQYF. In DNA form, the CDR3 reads TGTGCCAGCAGCCTTAGGACCGGGGTGAGGGAGACCCAGTACTTC.

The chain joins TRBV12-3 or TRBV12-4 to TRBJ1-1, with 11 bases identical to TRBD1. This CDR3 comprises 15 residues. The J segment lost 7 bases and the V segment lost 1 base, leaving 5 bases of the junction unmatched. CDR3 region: CASSLVGQGVGEAFF. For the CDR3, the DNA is TGTGCCAGCAGTTTAGTGGGACAGGGGGTCGGTGAAGCTTTCTTT.

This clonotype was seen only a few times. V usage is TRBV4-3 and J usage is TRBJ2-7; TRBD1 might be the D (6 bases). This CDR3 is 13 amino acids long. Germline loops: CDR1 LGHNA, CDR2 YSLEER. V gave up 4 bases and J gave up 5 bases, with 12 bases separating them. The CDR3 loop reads CASSPGTKHEQYF. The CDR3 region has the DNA TGCGCCAGCAGCCCCGGGACAAAGCACGAGCAGTACTTC.

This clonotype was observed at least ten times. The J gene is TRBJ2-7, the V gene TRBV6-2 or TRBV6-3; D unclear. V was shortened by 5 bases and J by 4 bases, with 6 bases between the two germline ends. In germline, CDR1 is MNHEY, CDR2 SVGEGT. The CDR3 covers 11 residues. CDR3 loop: CASSIGYEQYF. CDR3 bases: TGTGCCAGCAGTATTGGGTACGAGCAGTACTTC.

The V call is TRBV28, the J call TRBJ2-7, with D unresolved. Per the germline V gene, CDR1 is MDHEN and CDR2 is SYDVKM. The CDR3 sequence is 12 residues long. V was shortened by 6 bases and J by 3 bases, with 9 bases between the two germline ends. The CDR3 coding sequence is TGTGCCAGCAGGCGCCAGGACTACGAGCAGTACTTC. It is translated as CASRRQDYEQYF.

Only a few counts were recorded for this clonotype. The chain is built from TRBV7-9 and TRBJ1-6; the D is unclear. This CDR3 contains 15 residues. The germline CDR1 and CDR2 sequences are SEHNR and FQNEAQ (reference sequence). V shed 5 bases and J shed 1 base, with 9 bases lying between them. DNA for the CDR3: TGTGCCAGCAGCCAGCAGGATTCCTATAATTCACCCCTCCACTTT. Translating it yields CASSQQDSYNSPLHF.

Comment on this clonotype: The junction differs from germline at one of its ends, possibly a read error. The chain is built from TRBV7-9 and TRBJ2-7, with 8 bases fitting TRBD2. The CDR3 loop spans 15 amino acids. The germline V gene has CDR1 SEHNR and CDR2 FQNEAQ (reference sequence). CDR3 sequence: CASSQRTSQTYEQYF. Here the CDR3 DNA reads TGTGCCAGCAGCCAAAGGACTAGCCAGACCTACGAGCAGTACTTT.

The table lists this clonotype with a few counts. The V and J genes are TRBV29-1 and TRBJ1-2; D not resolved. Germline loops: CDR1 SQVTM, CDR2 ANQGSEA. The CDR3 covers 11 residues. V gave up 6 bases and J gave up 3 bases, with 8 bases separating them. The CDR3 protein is CSVSRDYGYTF. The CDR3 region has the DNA TGCAGCGTGTCGCGGGACTATGGCTACACCTTC.

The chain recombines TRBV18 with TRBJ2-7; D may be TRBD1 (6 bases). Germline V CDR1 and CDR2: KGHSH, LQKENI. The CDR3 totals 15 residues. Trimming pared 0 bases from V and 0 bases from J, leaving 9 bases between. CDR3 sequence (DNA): TGTGCCAGCTCACCACCATGGGGGCTCTCCTACGAGCAGTACTTC. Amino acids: CASSPPWGLSYEQYF.

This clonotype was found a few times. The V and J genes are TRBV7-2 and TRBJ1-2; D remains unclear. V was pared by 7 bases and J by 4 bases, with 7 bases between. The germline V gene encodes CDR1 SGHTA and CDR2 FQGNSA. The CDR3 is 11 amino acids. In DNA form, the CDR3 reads TGTGCCAGCACCATGATCTATGGCTACACCTTC. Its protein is CASTMIYGYTF. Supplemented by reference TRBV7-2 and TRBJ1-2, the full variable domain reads GAGVSQSPSNKVTEKGKDVELRCDPISGHTALYWYRQSLGQGLEFLIYFQGNSAPDKSGLPSDRFSAERTGGSVSTLTIQRTQQEDSAVYLCASTMIYGYTFGSGTRLTVV.